The present TCR beta chain was sequenced within a study of cytomegalovirus exposure and HLA in healthy donors. Overall study results and limits: The study recorded 164 TCR beta chains that were cytomegalovirus-associated.

The PCR made use of 60 Vbeta and 13 Jbeta primers. Produced via immunoSEQ multiplex PCR; TCRdb's table is partial and in-frame only. The sample has over 100,000 clones, about 70% seen once. Donors likely had unrecorded immune exposures despite being nominally healthy when sampled. Germline V gene data show CDR1 as SGHKS and CDR2 as YYEKEE (reference sequence). The CDR3 sequence is 15 residues long. V was trimmed by 4 bases and J by 1 base, leaving 9 bases between them. Worth noting for this clone: What it binds is unknown.

The rearrangement uses TRBV5-5 and TRBJ2-6; perhaps TRBD1 as D (6 bases). The clonotype comes from a human donor in good health. What was sequenced was PBMCs. CDR3 protein: CASSRTASGANVLTF. The CDR3 nucleotides read TGTGCCAGCAGCCGGACAGCTTCTGGGGCCAACGTCCTGACTTTC.